A selection of T cell receptor beta chains follows, all from one sample in a study of blood T cell repertoires in COVID-19. This table comes from immunoSEQ multiplex PCR, and its TCRdb copy is limited to in-frame clones, with some not included. The sample carries 250,000 to 350,000 clones, around 89% recorded once. The source material was peripheral blood. These receptors originate from a man aged 30 to 39 with acute or convalescent COVID-19. The CDR3 runs from the conserved cysteine through the conserved F or W. The D gene is left open where the match is weak. The size field is filled for only some rows; it gives once, few, many or a size class.

v_call	d_call	clone_size	j_call	cdr3_nt	cdr3_aa
TRBV28	NA	once	TRBJ2-7	TGTGCCAGCAGTTCCATGGTAGTTGTGGGGCCGTACGAGCAGTACTTC	CASSSMVVVGPYEQYF
TRBV3-1/TRBV3-2	NA	NA	TRBJ1-2	TGTGCCAGCAGCCAAGTAAGCGGGGAATCAACGGATGGCTACACCTTC	CASSQVSGESTDGYTF
TRBV19	NA	NA	TRBJ1-3	TGTGCCAGTAGTACCGGACAGATCTCAAACACCATATATTTT	CASSTGQISNTIYF
TRBV10-1	NA	few	TRBJ1-5	TGCGCCAGCAGGGGGGGACGGAATAGCAATCAGCCCCAGCATTTT	CASRGGRNSNQPQHF
TRBV3-1/TRBV3-2	NA	NA	TRBJ2-7	TGTGCCAGCAGCCAAGGCCACGGTTGGAGGGCCACCTACGAGCAGTACTTC	CASSQGHGWRATYEQYF
TRBV28	TRBD1	NA	TRBJ2-5	TGTGCCAGCAGTTCCCCCTCGACAGGGGGTCTGAGGAAGACCCAGTACTTC	CASSSPSTGGLRKTQYF
TRBV2	NA	once	TRBJ2-5	TGTGCCAGCAGTGACTATCAAGAGACCCAGTACTTC	CASSDYQETQYF
TRBV7-8	TRBD1	NA	TRBJ1-2	TGTGCCAGCAGCTTAGTAGGGCAGGGGGCGAAAACTGTCTATGGCTACACCTTC	CASSLVGQGAKTVYGYTF
TRBV6-5	NA	NA	TRBJ1-1	TGTGCCAGCACCTTGACAGGTCTCACTGAAGCTTTCTTT	CASTLTGLTEAFF
TRBV6-5	NA	NA	TRBJ1-2	TGTGCCAGCAGCGGGGACTCGGGAGGAAGGAGCTACACCTTC	CASSGDSGGRSYTF
TRBV9	TRBD1	few	TRBJ2-7	TGTGCCAGCAGCCCCCGTAGACAGGGGGCGGCTTTTCGTTACGAGCAGTACTTC	CASSPRRQGAAFRYEQYF
TRBV19	NA	NA	TRBJ2-1	TGTGCCAGTAGAACCGGGACATTCAATGAGCAGTTCTTC	CASRTGTFNEQFF
TRBV19	NA	NA	TRBJ1-5	TGTGCCAGTAGTGGGGGGGCCCCCGCAGCCAATCAGCCCCAGCATTTT	CASSGGAPAANQPQHF
TRBV30	NA	NA	TRBJ2-1	TGTGCCTGGAAAATGGGCGCGGGATGGGGGGAGCAGTTCTTC	CAWKMGAGWGEQFF
TRBV21-1	NA	NA	TRBJ2-1	TGTGCCAGCAGCCAAAGCGCGTTCGATCACAATGAGCAGTTCTTC	CASSQSAFDHNEQFF
TRBV19	NA	few	TRBJ1-2	TGTGCCAGTAGTCCCCTAGGGACTTATGGCTACACCTTC	CASSPLGTYGYTF
TRBV10-3	NA	NA	TRBJ1-3	TGTGCCACCCACGACAAAAACTCTGGAAACACCATATATTTT	CATHDKNSGNTIYF
TRBV11-2	NA	NA	TRBJ2-3	TGTGCCAGCAGCTTCCGGACAATTACCTCCACAGATACGCAGTATTTT	CASSFRTITSTDTQYF
TRBV5-1	NA	NA	TRBJ1-1	TGCGCCAGCAGTCTTCAAGCTACGAACACTGAAGCTTTCTTT	CASSLQATNTEAFF
TRBV18	NA	NA	TRBJ2-1	TGTGCCAGCTCACCCACCATACAGGTCTACAATGAGCAGTTCTTC	CASSPTIQVYNEQFF
TRBV5-1	NA	NA	TRBJ2-1	TGCGCCAGCAGCTTGGGGTCGGGGGAGCAGTTCTTC	CASSLGSGEQFF
TRBV9	NA	NA	TRBJ1-2	TGTGCCAGCAGCCATCCCGCGGGGGGCCAATTCTCTGGCTACACCTTC	CASSHPAGGQFSGYTF